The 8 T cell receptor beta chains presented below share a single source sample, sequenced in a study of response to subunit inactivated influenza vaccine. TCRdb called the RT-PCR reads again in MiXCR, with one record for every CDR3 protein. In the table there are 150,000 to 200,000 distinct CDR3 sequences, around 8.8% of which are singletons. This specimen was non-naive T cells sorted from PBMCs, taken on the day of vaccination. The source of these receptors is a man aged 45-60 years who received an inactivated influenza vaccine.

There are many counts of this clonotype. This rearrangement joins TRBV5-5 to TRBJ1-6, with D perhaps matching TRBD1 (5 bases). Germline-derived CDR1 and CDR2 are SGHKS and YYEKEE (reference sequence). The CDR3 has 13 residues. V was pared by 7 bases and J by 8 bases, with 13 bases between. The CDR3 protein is CASLRQPDSPLHF. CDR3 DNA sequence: TGTGCCAGCCTCAGACAGCCCGATTCACCCCTCCACTTT.

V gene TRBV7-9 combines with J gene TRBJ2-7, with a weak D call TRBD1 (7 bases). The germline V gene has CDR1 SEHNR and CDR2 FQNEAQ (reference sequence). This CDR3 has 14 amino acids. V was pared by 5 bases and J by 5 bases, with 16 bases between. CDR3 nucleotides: TGTGCCAGCAGCCCCGCAGGGGGGAGGAACGAGCAGTACTTC. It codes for CASSPAGGRNEQYF.

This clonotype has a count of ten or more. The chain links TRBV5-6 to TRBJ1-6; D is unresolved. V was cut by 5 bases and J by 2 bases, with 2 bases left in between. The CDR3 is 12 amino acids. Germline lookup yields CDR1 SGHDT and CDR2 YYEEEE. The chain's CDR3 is CASRTYNSPLHF. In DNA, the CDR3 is TGTGCCAGCAGGACCTATAATTCACCCCTCCACTTT.

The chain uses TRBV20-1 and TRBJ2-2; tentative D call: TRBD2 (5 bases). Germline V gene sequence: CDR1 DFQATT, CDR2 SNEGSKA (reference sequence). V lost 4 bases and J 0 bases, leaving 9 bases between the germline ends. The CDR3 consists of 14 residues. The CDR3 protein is CSAKRQSNTGELFF. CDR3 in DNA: TGCAGTGCTAAGCGGCAGTCGAACACCGGGGAGCTGTTTTTT.

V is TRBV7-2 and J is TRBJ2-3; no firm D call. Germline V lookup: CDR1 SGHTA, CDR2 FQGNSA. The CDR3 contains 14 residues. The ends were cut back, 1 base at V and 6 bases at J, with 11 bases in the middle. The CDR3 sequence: CASSLGATTDTQYF. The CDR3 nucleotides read TGTGCCAGCAGCTTAGGAGCTACTACGGATACGCAGTATTTT.

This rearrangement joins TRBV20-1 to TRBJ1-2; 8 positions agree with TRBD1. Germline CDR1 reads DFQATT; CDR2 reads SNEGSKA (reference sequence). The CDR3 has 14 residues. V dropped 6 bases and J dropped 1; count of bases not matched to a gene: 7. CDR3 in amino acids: CSATMTGVNYGYTF. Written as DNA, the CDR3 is TGCAGTGCAACCATGACAGGGGTTAACTATGGCTACACCTTC.

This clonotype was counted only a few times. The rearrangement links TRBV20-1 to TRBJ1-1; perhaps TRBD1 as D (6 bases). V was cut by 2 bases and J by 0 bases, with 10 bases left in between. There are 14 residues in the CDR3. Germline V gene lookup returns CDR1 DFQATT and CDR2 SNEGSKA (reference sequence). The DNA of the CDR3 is TGCAGTGCTAGAATAGGGGGGATGAACACTGAAGCTTTCTTT. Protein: CSARIGGMNTEAFF.

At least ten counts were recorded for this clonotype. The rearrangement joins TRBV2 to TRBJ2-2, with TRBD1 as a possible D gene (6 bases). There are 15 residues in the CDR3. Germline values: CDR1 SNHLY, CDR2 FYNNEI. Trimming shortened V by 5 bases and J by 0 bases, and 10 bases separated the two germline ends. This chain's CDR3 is CASSPGTTNTGELFF. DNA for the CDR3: TGTGCCAGCAGTCCCGGGACAACGAACACCGGGGAGCTGTTTTTT.